The 13 T cell receptor beta chains below come from one sample, sequenced in a study of early T cells in non-severe SARS-CoV-2 infection. TCRdb fed the 5' RACE reads into MiXCR, producing one record per CDR3 protein. The profile shows roughly 61,000 distinct CDR3 sequences, roughly 10% of them singletons. Sequencing input: whole blood. The receptors were sampled from an adult who was a healthcare worker with PCR-confirmed SARS-CoV-2 infection or an uninfected control (not recorded which).

This clonotype came up a few times. One end of the junction varies from germline; a read error may be responsible. CDR3: CVSSLHGQGLGEQYF. CDR3 sequence (DNA): TGTGTCAGCAGCCTTCACGGACAGGGGTTAGGCGAGCAGTACTTC. The chain links TRBV7-2 to TRBJ2-7, with TRBD1 matching 9 bases. The CDR3 length is 15 residues. The germline V gene has CDR1 SGHTA and CDR2 FQGNSA.

This clonotype has more than one count but fewer than ten. The chain has TRBV20-1 and TRBJ2-2, with 7 positions matching TRBD2. The germline V gene encodes CDR1 DFQATT and CDR2 SNEGSKA (reference sequence). The V gene end was trimmed by 6 bases and the J gene end by 7 bases; junction bases not matched to a gene: 11. This CDR3 spans 14 amino acids. CDR3 DNA sequence: TGCAGTGCCCCGAACCAAGCGGGGTACGGGGAGCTGTTTTTT. Translating gives CSAPNQAGYGELFF.

This clonotype was detected a few times. The gene calls are TRBV19 and TRBJ2-1; TRBD1 matches 12 bases. The CDR3 totals 20 residues. Germline CDR1 LNHDA, CDR2 SQIVND (reference sequence). Trimming took 7 bases from V and 0 from J; bases not matched to a gene: 16. CDR3 sequence reads: CASTVNGTGGKDSSYNEQFF. In DNA, the CDR3 is TGTGCCAGTACGGTTAACGGGACAGGGGGCAAGGATAGCTCCTACAATGAGCAGTTCTTC.

The chain combines TRBV20-1 with TRBJ2-7; a weak D match, TRBD1 (5 bases). CDR1 is DFQATT and CDR2 is SNEGSKA in the germline V gene (reference sequence). Trimming removed 3 bases from V and 3 bases from J, with 9 bases in between. This CDR3 has 12 amino acids. The CDR3 loop reads CSASLQGYEQYF. Written as DNA, the CDR3 is TGCAGTGCTAGCCTGCAGGGCTACGAGCAGTACTTC.

This clonotype has a count of ten or more. The rearrangement joins TRBV19 to TRBJ2-5, with TRBD1 as a possible D gene (6 bases). The length of the CDR3 is 14 residues. V was cut by 4 bases and J by 4 bases, with 13 bases left in between. The germline CDR1 and CDR2 sequences are LNHDA and SQIVND (reference sequence). CDR3: CASSTGRGPETQYF. The CDR3, as DNA: TGTGCCAGTAGTACGGGCAGGGGCCCAGAGACCCAGTACTTC.

This chain uses TRBV5-6 with TRBJ2-1; D not resolved. The CDR3 spans 14 residues. Per the germline V gene, CDR1 is SGHDT and CDR2 is YYEEEE. Trimming shortened V by 4 bases and J by 1 base, and 9 bases separated the two germline ends. The CDR3: CASSGKVSYNEQFF. The CDR3 nucleotides read TGTGCCAGCAGCGGCAAGGTTTCCTACAATGAGCAGTTCTTC.

This clonotype has more than one count but fewer than ten. This rearrangement joins TRBV7-2 to TRBJ2-7; tentatively, D is TRBD2 (5 bases). This CDR3 has 15 amino acids. CDR1 is SGHTA and CDR2 is FQGNSA in the germline V gene. Trimming pared 1 base from V and 0 bases from J, leaving 10 bases between. CDR3 loop: CASSLGTGSSYEQYF. CDR3 bases: TGTGCCAGCAGCTTAGGCACGGGAAGCTCCTACGAGCAGTACTTC.

This clonotype appeared many times. The genes are TRBV12-3 or TRBV12-4 and TRBJ1-2, with D unresolved. The CDR3 length is 13 residues. The V gene lost 3 bases and the J gene lost 8 bases, with 13 bases spanning the gap. CDR3 loop: CASSFIPASGYTF. CDR3 coding DNA: TGTGCCAGCAGTTTTATCCCGGCGAGCGGCTACACCTTC.

This clonotype was recorded at least ten times. The chain employs TRBV7-9 and TRBJ2-3; unclear D gene. Trimming removed 0 bases at V and 1 base at J, with 14 bases between. Germline V lookup: CDR1 SEHNR, CDR2 FQNEAQ (reference sequence). The CDR3 totals 17 residues. CDR3 nucleotide sequence: TGTGCCAGCAGCTTAGCGCGGCTGGAGTTTGGCACAGATACGCAGTATTTT. This codes for CASSLARLEFGTDTQYF.

In this sample, this clonotype turned up a few times. The V gene is TRBV4-2, the J gene TRBJ2-3; TRBD2 agrees at 11 bases. Germline V gene lookup returns CDR1 LGHNA and CDR2 YNFKEQ. V trimming: 2 bases; J trimming: 2 bases; junction bases outside the gene matches: 12. The CDR3 sequence is 19 residues long. CDR3 protein: CASSQHPPGSGGVTDTQYF. CDR3 nucleotides: TGTGCCAGCAGCCAACATCCCCCCGGTAGCGGGGGGGTCACAGATACGCAGTATTTT.

This clonotype was seen repeatedly, ten times or more. The rearrangement links TRBV18 to TRBJ2-3, with 7 positions matching TRBD2. V shed 3 bases, J shed 1 base, and the junction held 7 bases outside the gene matches. Per the germline V gene, CDR1 is KGHSH and CDR2 is LQKENI. The CDR3 runs 16 residues. CDR3 in DNA: TGTGCCAGCTCACCCCTCTCTAGCGGTCGCACAGATACGCAGTATTTT. Its protein product is CASSPLSSGRTDTQYF.

This clonotype was seen a few times. The chain carries TRBV3-1 and TRBJ2-1; D not resolved. Between the trimmed V and J ends, which lost 3 bases and 0 bases, there was a span of 18 bases. The length of the CDR3 is 18 residues. Looked up from germline, CDR1 is LGHDT and CDR2 is YNNKEL (reference sequence). The CDR3 loop is CASSHSTRVHFSYNEQFF. The CDR3 bases are TGTGCCAGCAGCCACAGCACCCGTGTGCACTTCTCCTACAATGAGCAGTTCTTC.

In its sample, this clonotype was seen a few times. The chain has TRBV9 and TRBJ1-4; 9 bases align to TRBD1. Germline V gene lookup returns CDR1 SGDLS and CDR2 YYNGEE. V lost 4 bases and J lost 7; bases outside the gene matches: 11. This CDR3 is built from 16 residues. The CDR3 sequence: CASSPPGQGKSEKLFF. The CDR3 nucleotides are TGTGCCAGCAGCCCACCGGGACAGGGCAAGAGTGAAAAACTGTTTTTT.